The clone carrying this TCR beta chain occurred a few times. This sample is drawn from a study of T-cell reconstitution after alpha-beta-depleted transplantation in children. From germline, CDR1 is SEHNR and CDR2 FQNEAQ (reference sequence). Trimming pared 1 base from V and 6 bases from J, leaving 6 bases between. The CDR3 runs to 13 residues. Unique molecular identifiers were incorporated when the TCRbeta library was constructed. TCRdb redid the calling of the PCR reads with MiXCR, one entry per CDR3 protein. The top ten clones hold less than 6.5% of a sample with about 460,000 distinct CDR3 sequences, about 12% of them seen once.

The chain joins TRBV7-9 to TRBJ1-4, with unresolved D. The clonotype was recovered from a human donor who donated a stem cell graft to a child with combined immunodeficiency. The sequencing here drew on PBMCs from the stem cell graft donor, taken from the stem cell graft. CDR3: CASSLDTYEKLFF. CDR3 coding DNA: TGTGCCAGCAGCTTAGATACCTATGAAAAACTGTTTTTT.